This T cell receptor beta chain originates from a study of T cells in Graves' hyperthyroidism and ophthalmopathy. Looking at the study overall: Upon initial diagnosis and before any treatment, peripheral blood was collected.

Researchers took RNA transcripts and amplified the TCR beta CDR3 regions from them. First-round RT-PCR with HTBI primers amplified the TCR CDR3 region. A single record per CDR3 protein comes from TCRdb applying MiXCR to the multiplex PCR reads. The profile shows around 600,000 distinct CDR3 sequences, around 15% of them singletons. Of note for this clonotype: What it binds is unknown.

The V gene's germline CDR1 is LNHDA and CDR2 SQIVND (reference sequence). Trimming cost V 5 bases and J 0 bases, with 10 bases left between them. The CDR3 has 14 residues. General study points: The majority of expanded thyroid clonotypes above 0.001 also appeared in blood.

The authors took PBMCs from 10 ml fresh peripheral blood. The source of this sequence is a woman aged 50 to 65 with Graves' ophthalmopathy. Sequencing used blood. The V gene is TRBV19, the J gene TRBJ1-1; D is unclear. The CDR3 DNA follows: TGTGCCAGTAGTTCGGGCAGGATGAACACTGAAGCTTTCTTT. Its translation is CASSSGRMNTEAFF.